Many counts were recorded for the clone carrying this TCR beta chain. Its antigen is undetermined. This entry comes from a study of response to subunit inactivated influenza vaccine. Study-level results: The study's authors posited that every seasonal influenza vaccination enlists few new T cells.

TCRdb fed the RT-PCR reads into MiXCR, producing one record per CDR3 protein. The table lists about 780,000 distinct CDR3 sequences, around 20% of them singletons. This specimen consisted of PBMCs from blood, obtained more than 4 days after vaccination. The clonotype comes from a man aged 45-65 years who received an inactivated influenza vaccine.

The CDR3 nucleotides read TGCGCCAGCAGCTCTGACAGTTCCTACGAGCAGTACTTC. This codes for CASSSDSSYEQYF. The chain carries TRBV5-1 and TRBJ2-7, with D perhaps matching TRBD1 (5 bases). Germline V gene lookup returns CDR1 SGHRS and CDR2 YFSETQ. CDR3 length equals 13 residues. V lost 3 bases, J lost 1 base, and 8 bases lay in between.